Listed here are 28 T cell receptor beta chains from one sample, sequenced in a study of neurological immune-mediated disorders. TCRdb recomputed calls from the 5' RACE reads with MiXCR, one row per CDR3 protein. Of 18,000 or so distinct CDR3 sequences listed, around 10% were seen once; the top ten hold under 30%. Sequencing was performed on CD8+ T cells from blood. These receptors all come from a woman aged 45-65 years in good health.

This clonotype was observed at least ten times. J is TRBJ2-1 and V is TRBV12-3 or TRBV12-4; 9 positions match TRBD2. J lost 8 bases, V lost 1 base, and 3 bases had no gene match. This CDR3 is 14 amino acids long. The CDR3 here is CASSLGSGGDEQFF. In DNA form, the CDR3 reads TGTGCCAGCAGTTTAGGTAGCGGGGGAGATGAGCAGTTCTTC.

For this clonotype: This may be a read error: a much more frequent sequence differs by one nucleotide. This sequence joins TRBV6-4 and TRBJ2-2; D is possibly TRBD1 (5 bases). This CDR3 spans 13 amino acids. Germline assignment: CDR1 MRHNA and CDR2 SNTAGT. The CDR3 sequence: CVSRESGTGELFF. The CDR3 coding sequence is TGTGTCAGCAGAGAATCAGGGACCGGGGAGCTGTTTTTT.

This clonotype was seen ten or more times. The chain employs TRBV5-6 and TRBJ2-7; D is undetermined. The ends were cut back, 0 bases at V and 6 bases at J, with 7 bases in the middle. CDR1 SGHDT and CDR2 YYEEEE come from the germline V gene. The CDR3 has 12 residues. CDR3 nucleotide sequence: TGTGCCAGCAGCTTGGGGGTCGTCGAGCAGTACTTC. It codes for CASSLGVVEQYF.

The chain has TRBV20-1 and TRBJ2-7; no definite D call. The V gene lost 1 base and the J gene lost 5 bases, with 24 bases spanning the gap. The CDR3 extends over 17 amino acids. Looked up from germline, CDR1 is DFQATT and CDR2 is SNEGSKA (reference sequence). The CDR3 reads CSARVFKKSMIGHEQYF. For the CDR3, the DNA is TGCAGTGCTAGAGTTTTCAAGAAGTCCATGATCGGCCACGAGCAGTACTTC.

This clonotype occurred many times. The chain has TRBV27 and TRBJ2-3; no reliable D call. CDR3 length equals 14 residues. CDR1 MNHEY and CDR2 SMNVEV come from the germline V gene (reference sequence). Trimming shortened V by 3 bases and J by 3 bases, and 10 bases separated the two germline ends. The CDR3, as DNA: TGTGCCAGCAGTTTGGCCGGCCAGACAGATACGCAGTATTTT. This sequence encodes CASSLAGQTDTQYF.

J is TRBJ1-4 and V is TRBV28; D possibly corresponds to TRBD1 (5 bases). Trimming shortened V by 4 bases and J by 8 bases, and 23 bases separated the two germline ends. The germline V gene encodes CDR1 MDHEN and CDR2 SYDVKM. CDR3 length: 17 residues. The CDR3: CASSSPSLGAGGEKLFF. The CDR3 DNA follows: TGTGCCAGCAGTTCTCCCTCCTTAGGGGCGGGAGGAGAAAAACTGTTTTTT.

This clonotype was detected many times. V is TRBV12-3 or TRBV12-4 and J is TRBJ2-1, with 9 bases matching TRBD2. This CDR3 comprises 16 residues. V was clipped by 1 base and J by 2 bases; unmatched bases: 3. The CDR3 reads CASSLEGGGAYNEQFF. In DNA, the CDR3 is TGTGCCAGCAGTTTAGAAGGCGGGGGGGCCTACAATGAGCAGTTCTTC.

Within the sample, this clonotype is medium-sized (0.01 to 0.1%). The chain combines TRBV5-5 with TRBJ2-7, with D uncertain. Germline assignment: CDR1 SGHKS and CDR2 YYEKEE (reference sequence). The CDR3 is 11 amino acids. The germline V and J ends were trimmed by 4 bases and 3 bases, with 5 bases remaining between them. CDR3 region: CASSPGYEQYF. The CDR3 DNA reads TGTGCCAGCAGCCCCGGCTACGAGCAGTACTTC.

This clonotype was counted at least ten times. V is TRBV6-5 and J is TRBJ2-2; 7 bases are a match to TRBD1. CDR1 is MNHEY, CDR2 SVGAGI, per germline. The CDR3 contains 15 residues. The V gene end was trimmed by 6 bases and the J gene end by 3 bases; junction bases not matched to a gene: 7. This chain's CDR3 is CASRPDRVDTGELFF. CDR3 DNA sequence: TGTGCCAGCAGACCAGACAGGGTCGACACCGGGGAGCTGTTTTTT.

This clonotype appeared many times. The chain's CDR3 is CASSVATSGGAGEQYF. The CDR3 nucleotides are TGTGCCAGCAGCGTAGCTACAAGCGGGGGGGCTGGCGAGCAGTACTTC. The chain carries TRBV9 and TRBJ2-7, with 10 nucleotides matching TRBD2. The V gene end was trimmed by 0 bases and the J gene end by 6 bases; junction bases not matched to a gene: 9. Germline values: CDR1 SGDLS, CDR2 YYNGEE. The length of the CDR3 is 16 residues.

The table lists this clonotype with many counts. The chain has TRBV7-2 and TRBJ2-5; perhaps TRBD2 as D (8 bases). This CDR3 region has 17 residues. Germline V gene lookup returns CDR1 SGHTA and CDR2 FQGNSA. Trimming left V 1 base short and J 5 bases short, with 20 bases between. The CDR3 DNA follows: TGTGCCAGCAGCTTAGTTGAGGGGGCGGGGGGCCAGGAGACCCAGTACTTC. Translated: CASSLVEGAGGQETQYF. Using reference TRBV7-2 and TRBJ2-5 for the parts outside the CDR3, the full variable domain is GAGVSQSPSNKVTEKGKDVELRCDPISGHTALYWYRQSLGQGLEFLIYFQGNSAPDKSGLPSDRFSAERTGGSVSTLTIQRTQQEDSAVYLCASSLVEGAGGQETQYFGPGTRLLVL.

This clonotype was counted at least ten times. The chain couples TRBV20-1 to TRBJ2-1, with D perhaps TRBD1 (6 bases). Between the trimmed V and J ends, which lost 3 bases and 9 bases, there was a span of 18 bases. The CDR3 sequence is 14 residues long. The germline gives CDR1 DFQATT, CDR2 SNEGSKA (reference sequence). The CDR3 nucleotides are TGCAGTGCTAGTATCTCCCGGACAGCCAGTGAGCAGTTCTTC. It translates to CSASISRTASEQFF.

In its sample, this clonotype was seen many times. The V gene is TRBV5-1, the J gene TRBJ2-7, with 12 bases matching TRBD2. The CDR3 runs to 15 residues. Germline values: CDR1 SGHRS, CDR2 YFSETQ. The trim removed 4 bases at V and 5 bases at J, leaving 7 bases unmatched. CDR3 DNA sequence: TGCGCCAGCAGCGGGCTAGCGGGAGGGCCCGACGAGCAGTACTTC. Translation: CASSGLAGGPDEQYF.

This clonotype was seen ten or more times. The chain carries TRBV29-1 and TRBJ2-7; 10 bases are shared with TRBD2. The CDR3 sequence is 15 residues long. CDR1 SQVTM and CDR2 ANQGSEA come from the germline V gene. The junction had 12 bases not matched to a gene; V was cut back by 7 bases and J by 3 bases. The CDR3, as DNA: TGCAGCGCCCGGCTTACTAGCGGGGTATACTACGAGCAGTACTTC. It translates to CSARLTSGVYYEQYF.

This clonotype was counted many times. The genes are TRBV7-3 and TRBJ2-1; the D gene is possibly TRBD2 (6 bases). Germline CDR1 reads SGHTA; CDR2 reads FQGTGA. V gave up 7 bases and J gave up 12 bases, with 22 bases separating them. This CDR3 has 14 residues. Here the CDR3 DNA reads TGTGCCAGCACCCAAGAGGGTTTGGGGGGAAGGCAGTTCTTC. Amino acid sequence: CASTQEGLGGRQFF.

The sample holds many counts of this clonotype. This chain links TRBV20-1 with TRBJ2-1, with D possibly matching TRBD2 (5 bases). Germline CDR1 is DFQATT and CDR2 is SNEGSKA (reference sequence). V was cut by 3 bases and J by 5 bases, with 14 bases left in between. The CDR3 totals 14 residues. The CDR3 loop reads CSASIPGWDNEQFF. CDR3 nucleotide sequence: TGCAGTGCTAGCATCCCGGGGTGGGACAATGAGCAGTTCTTC.

In this sample, this clonotype turned up many times. This rearrangement joins TRBV5-5 to TRBJ2-3; 7 bases map to TRBD1. This CDR3 is 16 amino acids long. V lost 4 bases and J lost 2; bases outside the gene matches: 10. The germline V gene encodes CDR1 SGHKS and CDR2 YYEKEE (reference sequence). The CDR3 is CASSETPGQITDTQYF. In DNA form, the CDR3 reads TGTGCCAGCAGCGAGACACCGGGACAGATCACAGATACGCAGTATTTT.

The chain combines TRBV6-6 with TRBJ2-1; D unresolved. From germline, CDR1 is MNHNY and CDR2 SVGAGI (reference sequence). The CDR3 extends over 15 amino acids. V was cut by 5 bases and J by 0 bases, with 11 bases left in between. The CDR3 DNA reads as TGTGCCAGCAGTCACCCGCGGAGCTCCTACAATGAGCAGTTCTTC. It codes for CASSHPRSSYNEQFF.

This clonotype came up many times. The gene calls are TRBV27 and TRBJ2-7; TRBD1 matches 7 bases. The V and J ends lost 2 bases and 8 bases, in that order; junction bases with no gene match: 9. The CDR3 extends over 14 amino acids. Germline loops: CDR1 MNHEY, CDR2 SMNVEV (reference sequence). Written as DNA, the CDR3 is TGTGCCAGCAGTTTAAAGGGGGCGAGTTCCAAGCAGTACTTC. It translates to CASSLKGASSKQYF.

This clonotype has a count of ten or more. The gene calls are TRBV7-9 and TRBJ1-4, with no clear D. Germline lookup yields CDR1 SEHNR and CDR2 FQNEAQ (reference sequence). There are 12 residues in the CDR3. V was clipped by 5 bases and J by 7 bases, with 8 bases between them. CDR3 protein: CASSRGSEKLFF. CDR3 DNA: TGTGCCAGCAGCCGGGGTAGTGAAAAACTGTTTTTT.

This clonotype was seen ten or more times. This rearrangement joins TRBV28 to TRBJ2-5; D possibly corresponds to TRBD2 (6 bases). Germline values: CDR1 MDHEN, CDR2 SYDVKM. V shed 3 bases and J shed 5 bases, with 10 bases lying between them. The CDR3 has 13 amino acids. CDR3 in DNA: TGTGCCAGCAGTTTGGAGGGCGGGGAGACCCAGTACTTC. Translating gives CASSLEGGETQYF.

This clonotype is medium-sized. This chain uses TRBV7-8 with TRBJ2-7; TRBD2 matches at 10 bases. Trimming took 3 bases from V and 7 from J; bases not matched to a gene: 6. Germline V gene lookup returns CDR1 SGHVS and CDR2 FQNEAQ. The CDR3 is 14 residues long. In DNA, the CDR3 is TGTGCCAGCAGCTTGAGCGGGGGGGAAAAGGAGCAGTACTTC. It translates to CASSLSGGEKEQYF.

This clonotype was seen many times. The chain combines TRBV7-9 with TRBJ2-3; 8 bases match TRBD1. Looked up from germline, CDR1 is SEHNR and CDR2 is FQNEAQ (reference sequence). V lost 7 bases, J lost 4 bases, and 10 bases stayed unmatched. The CDR3 runs 15 residues. The CDR3 sequence: CASTKTGVEADTQYF. CDR3 coding DNA: TGTGCCAGCACCAAGACAGGGGTGGAGGCAGATACGCAGTATTTT. Complete variable domain (other parts from reference TRBV7-9 and TRBJ2-3): DTGVSQNPRHKITKRGQNVTFRCDPISEHNRLYWYRQTLGQGPEFLTYFQNEAQLEKSRLLSDRFSAERPKGSFSTLEIQRTEQGDSAMYLCASTKTGVEADTQYFGPGTRLTVL.

The sample holds many counts of this clonotype. The chain carries TRBV7-9 and TRBJ1-1; 9 bases match TRBD1. The CDR3 runs 14 residues. V lost 4 bases to trimming and J lost 0 bases; unmatched junction nucleotides: 0. Germline V CDR1 and CDR2: SEHNR, FQNEAQ (reference sequence). The CDR3 DNA reads as TGTGCCAGCAGCTGGGACAGGGTGAACACTGAAGCTTTCTTT. Its translation is CASSWDRVNTEAFF.

The table lists this clonotype with many counts. V usage is TRBV20-1 and J usage is TRBJ1-1, with D possibly TRBD1 on 5 matching bases. Looked up from germline, CDR1 is DFQATT and CDR2 is SNEGSKA (reference sequence). The CDR3 totals 12 residues. V was trimmed by 5 bases and J by 4 bases, leaving 11 bases between them. The CDR3 coding sequence is TGCAGTGCTTGGGACCAGGGCACTGAAGCTTTCTTT. Protein product: CSAWDQGTEAFF.

V gene TRBV28 combines with J gene TRBJ2-1; TRBD2 is a possible D gene (6 bases). V lost 8 bases to trimming and J lost 8 bases, with 13 bases between them. Germline CDR1 MDHEN, CDR2 SYDVKM. The CDR3 runs 12 residues. The CDR3 is CASGNGGDEQFF. DNA of the CDR3: TGTGCCAGCGGAAACGGGGGAGATGAGCAGTTCTTC.

V is TRBV15 and J is TRBJ2-7; D is unresolved. The V and J ends lost 3 bases and 2 bases respectively, with 14 bases between them. There are 15 residues in the CDR3. Per germline, CDR1 LNHNV and CDR2 YYDKDF (reference sequence). The CDR3 here is CATSSPRVGTYEQYF. The CDR3, as DNA: TGTGCCACCAGCAGCCCACGGGTGGGAACCTACGAGCAGTACTTC.

Ten or more counts support this clonotype. This rearrangement joins TRBV6-2 or TRBV6-3 to TRBJ2-7; D might be TRBD2 (6 bases). In germline, CDR1 is MNHEY, CDR2 SVGEGT. The CDR3 contains 16 residues. V shed 0 bases and J shed 2 bases, with 14 bases lying between them. The CDR3 protein is CASSYSTGLKAYEQYF. The CDR3 DNA is TGTGCCAGCAGTTACTCGACGGGACTTAAGGCCTACGAGCAGTACTTC.